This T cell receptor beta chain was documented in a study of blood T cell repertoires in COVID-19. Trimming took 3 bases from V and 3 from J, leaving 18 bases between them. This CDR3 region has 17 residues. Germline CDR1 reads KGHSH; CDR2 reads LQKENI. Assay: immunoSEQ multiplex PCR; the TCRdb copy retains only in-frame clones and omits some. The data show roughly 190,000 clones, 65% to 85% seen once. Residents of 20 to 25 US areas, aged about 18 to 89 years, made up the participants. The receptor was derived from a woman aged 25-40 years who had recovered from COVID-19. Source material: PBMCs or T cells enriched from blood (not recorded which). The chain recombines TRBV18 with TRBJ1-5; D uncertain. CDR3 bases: TGTGCCAGCTCACCCACGCGGCAGTCCCCTCCCAATCAGCCCCAGCATTTT. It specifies CASSPTRQSPPNQPQHF.